Listed here are 6 T cell receptor beta chains from one sample, sequenced in a study of blood T cell repertoires in COVID-19. The table came from immunoSEQ multiplex PCR; TCRdb's copy has only in-frame clones and leaves some out. The profile shows approximately 250,000 clones, 80% to 90% of them singletons. Sequencing used peripheral blood. The receptors were sampled from an older woman with COVID-19, enrolled during active disease.

This clone has ten or more counts. This rearrangement joins TRBV5-8 to TRBJ1-1; D perhaps matches TRBD1 (5 bases). CDR3 length: 15 residues. CDR1 is SGHTS and CDR2 is YDEGEE in the germline V gene. The V and J ends lost 0 bases and 4 bases respectively, with 13 bases between them. CDR3 sequence reads: CASSLEISRATEAFF. The CDR3 DNA reads TGTGCCAGCAGCTTGGAGATTTCCAGGGCCACTGAAGCTTTCTTT.

The V gene is TRBV9, the J gene TRBJ1-6, with D unresolved. The CDR3 loop spans 16 amino acids. CDR1 and CDR2 (germline): SGDLS, YYNGEE. Trimming removed 1 base from V and 0 bases from J, with 8 bases in between. DNA of the CDR3: TGTGCCAGCAGCGTATCAGCGAACTCCTATAATTCACCCCTCCACTTT. Translating gives CASSVSANSYNSPLHF.

The CDR3 protein is CASRQGAIDTEAFF. The CDR3 nucleotides read TGTGCCAGCAGACAGGGGGCTATAGACACTGAAGCTTTCTTT. The chain is built from TRBV2 and TRBJ1-1; TRBD1 matches 9 bases. The J segment lost 3 bases and the V segment lost 6 bases, leaving 5 bases of the junction unmatched. CDR3 size: 14 residues. CDR1 and CDR2 (germline): SNHLY, FYNNEI.

J is TRBJ2-2 and V is TRBV7-8, with TRBD2 matching over 9 bases. Germline-derived CDR1 and CDR2 are SGHVS and FQNEAQ. The CDR3 loop spans 19 amino acids. The junction had 10 bases not matched to a gene; V was cut back by 1 base and J by 1 base. Here the CDR3 reads CASSLVGPLAGLNTGELFF. The CDR3 nucleotides are TGTGCCAGCAGCTTAGTCGGCCCGCTAGCGGGGCTGAACACCGGGGAGCTGTTTTTT.

V and J are TRBV2 and TRBJ2-5, with D uncertain. The length of the CDR3 is 13 residues. In germline, CDR1 is SNHLY, CDR2 FYNNEI. Trimming left V 4 bases short and J 1 base short, with 7 bases between. CDR3 sequence reads: CASSGQTQETQYF. In DNA, the CDR3 is TGTGCCAGCAGTGGGCAAACCCAAGAGACCCAGTACTTC.

The J gene is TRBJ1-1, the V gene TRBV11-2, with D unclear. CDR1 is SGHAT, CDR2 FQNNGV, per germline. CDR3 length: 11 residues. V shed 5 bases and J shed 10 bases, with 11 bases lying between them. CDR3 region: CASSGEEGAFF. CDR3 nucleotides: TGTGCCAGCAGCGGTGAGGAGGGAGCTTTCTTT. Variable domain in full (rest from reference TRBV11-2 and TRBJ1-1): EAGVAQSPRYKIIEKRQSVAFWCNPISGHATLYWYQQILGQGPKLLIQFQNNGVVDDSQLPKDRFSAERLKGVDSTLKIQPAKLEDSAVYLCASSGEEGAFFGQGTRLTVV.